The sequence of this T cell receptor (beta chain) was determined in a study of siplizumab effects on memory and regulatory T cells. TCRdb's copy holds only in-frame clones and misses some; the assay was immunoSEQ multiplex PCR. The sample has around 97,000 clones; 85% to 95% are singletons. Deletions cut 7 bases from V and 0 bases from J, with 13 bases between. There are 15 residues in the CDR3. Germline V CDR1 and CDR2: KGHSH, LQKENI. This TCR derives from a human donor in good health. This chain joins TRBV18 and TRBJ2-1; no firm D call. Material: non-Treg CD4+ T cells sorted from blood. CDR3 coding DNA: TGTGCCAGCTATGGATCTCGGTACTCCTACAATGAGCAGTTCTTC. This gives the protein CASYGSRYSYNEQFF.